The 25 T cell receptor beta chains below were found in one sample sequenced in a study of shared T cell receptors in the human thymus. Repertoires were generated with immunoSEQ multiplex PCR, while TCRdb's copy carries only in-frame clones and drops some. The sample consists of about 660,000 clones, approximately 88% of them appearing once. The same specimen was also included in a second study, on human thymus T cells.

The specimen sequenced was thymocytes. Every receptor here comes from a boy under three years old with a congenital heart defect.

This sequence joins TRBV12-5 and TRBJ2-2; 7 bases are shared with TRBD1. CDR3 length: 16 residues. Germline V gene sequence: CDR1 LGHNT, CDR2 FRNRAP. V lost 6 bases and J lost 0; bases outside the gene matches: 7. The CDR3 DNA reads as TGTGCTAGTGGCCTTTCCGGGACAGCGAACACCGGGGAGCTGTTTTTT. Amino acids: CASGLSGTANTGELFF.

The genes are TRBV15 and TRBJ1-3; D is perhaps TRBD1 (5 bases). The germline gives CDR1 LNHNV, CDR2 YYDKDF (reference sequence). V shed 1 base and J shed 0 bases, with 13 bases lying between them. CDR3 length equals 17 residues. Here the CDR3 reads CATSRGRGPSSGNTIYF. The CDR3 region has the DNA TGTGCCACCAGCAGAGGGAGGGGACCCAGCTCTGGAAACACCATATATTTT.

This CDR3 is CASSLRGGTEAFF. In DNA, the CDR3 is TGTGCCAGCAGTCTACGGGGAGGGACTGAAGCTTTCTTT. The V and J genes are TRBV6-6 and TRBJ1-1; the D is unclear. CDR3 size: 13 residues. Trimming stripped 5 bases from V and 5 bases from J, with 12 bases between. Germline-derived CDR1 and CDR2 are MNHNY and SVGAGI (reference sequence).

The CDR3 loop is CASSQERGYASPDTQYF. As DNA, the CDR3 is TGCGCCAGCAGCCAAGAAAGGGGGTACGCATCACCAGATACGCAGTATTTT. The V call is TRBV4-1, the J call TRBJ2-3, with a weak D call TRBD1 (6 bases). The germline V and J ends were trimmed by 0 bases and 4 bases, with 17 bases remaining between them. CDR3 length equals 17 residues. Germline values: CDR1 MGHRA, CDR2 YSYEKL.

The rearrangement links TRBV6-4 to TRBJ1-2, with D possibly being TRBD1 (6 bases). V shed 6 bases and J shed 13 bases, with 21 bases lying between them. The CDR3 runs to 13 residues. CDR1 is MRHNA and CDR2 is SNTAGT in the germline V gene. The CDR3 protein is CASSRTDLKMCTF. In DNA, the CDR3 is TGTGCCAGCAGCCGGACAGATCTTAAGATGTGCACCTTC.

This chain joins TRBV5-6 and TRBJ2-5; a weak D match, TRBD2 (5 bases). The end of the DNA fits TRBJ2-7 better, so the J call may be wrong. This CDR3 has 14 residues. Germline CDR1 reads SGHDT; CDR2 reads YYEEEE. The CDR3 spells CASSHPERAHEQYF. Here the CDR3 DNA reads TGTGCCAGCAGCCACCCGGAGAGGGCCCACGAGCAGTACTTC.

The J gene is TRBJ2-3, the V gene TRBV7-2, with 8 positions matching TRBD2. J lost 2 bases, V lost 1 base, and 5 bases had no gene match. CDR3 length: 16 residues. CDR1 is SGHTA, CDR2 FQGNSA, per germline. DNA for the CDR3: TGTGCCAGCAGCTTAGACGCTAGCGGGTTCACAGATACGCAGTATTTT. Translation gives CASSLDASGFTDTQYF. The variable domain in full, with the rest retrieved from reference TRBV7-2 and TRBJ2-3, is GAGVSQSPSNKVTEKGKDVELRCDPISGHTALYWYRQSLGQGLEFLIYFQGNSAPDKSGLPSDRFSAERTGGSVSTLTIQRTQQEDSAVYLCASSLDASGFTDTQYFGPGTRLTVL.

V is TRBV27 and J is TRBJ2-7; TRBD2 might be the D (5 bases). The ends were cut back, 4 bases at V and 0 bases at J, with 16 bases in the middle. CDR1 MNHEY and CDR2 SMNVEV come from the germline V gene (reference sequence). This CDR3 has 16 amino acids. The CDR3, as DNA: TGTGCCAGCAGTTCCCATTTTAGCGAAAGCTCCTACGAGCAGTACTTC. Translation: CASSSHFSESSYEQYF.

The chain uses TRBV7-9 and TRBJ2-7; TRBD1 matches at 7 bases. From germline, CDR1 is SEHNR and CDR2 FQNEAQ (reference sequence). This CDR3 is 15 amino acids long. The V and J ends lost 5 bases and 7 bases, in that order; junction bases with no gene match: 14. The CDR3 region is CASSPTGATVREQYF. In nucleotides, the CDR3 is TGTGCCAGCAGCCCTACAGGGGCCACAGTGAGGGAGCAGTACTTC.

J is TRBJ1-5 and V is TRBV18; 8 bases align to TRBD1. The CDR3 contains 15 residues. Germline CDR1 reads KGHSH; CDR2 reads LQKENI. Germline trimming cut 6 bases from V and 2 bases from J; bases unmatched to any gene: 6. CDR3 loop: CASSIGQGGNQPQHF. The CDR3 DNA reads TGTGCCAGCTCTATAGGACAGGGAGGCAATCAGCCCCAGCATTTT.

This sequence joins TRBV30 and TRBJ1-2; no reliable D call. This CDR3 region has 19 residues. The V gene's germline CDR1 is GTSNPN and CDR2 SVGIG (reference sequence). V shed 0 bases and J shed 4 bases, with 27 bases lying between them. The CDR3 reads CAWSVRLPLARTQTYGYTF. In DNA form, the CDR3 reads TGTGCCTGGAGTGTACGATTGCCACTAGCGCGGACGCAAACCTATGGCTACACCTTC.

The chain uses TRBV5-8 and TRBJ1-3, with 8 bases aligning to TRBD1. V was clipped by 4 bases and J by 3 bases; unmatched bases: 9. From germline, CDR1 is SGHTS and CDR2 YDEGEE. The CDR3 length is 16 residues. The CDR3 DNA is TGTGCCAGCAGCAATCGGATGGACAGGGTTGGAAACACCATATATTTT. Its translation is CASSNRMDRVGNTIYF.

The chain uses TRBV28 and TRBJ2-7; the D is unclear. The ends were cut back, 3 bases at V and 2 bases at J, with 11 bases in the middle. Germline loops: CDR1 MDHEN, CDR2 SYDVKM. The CDR3 sequence is 14 residues long. CDR3 coding DNA: TGTGCCAGCAGTTTCCCCGCAGATACCTACGAGCAGTACTTC. The encoded protein is CASSFPADTYEQYF.

V is TRBV7-9 and J is TRBJ1-5; D is unresolved. CDR1 is SEHNR and CDR2 is FQNEAQ in the germline V gene (reference sequence). This CDR3 has 14 amino acids. Deletions cut 5 bases from V and 0 bases from J, with 8 bases between. The chain's CDR3 is CASSPRYSNQPQHF. As DNA, the CDR3 is TGTGCCAGCAGCCCTCGCTATAGCAATCAGCCCCAGCATTTT. The variable domain in full, completed from reference TRBV7-9 and TRBJ1-5, reads DTGVSQNPRHKITKRGQNVTFRCDPISEHNRLYWYRQTLGQGPEFLTYFQNEAQLEKSRLLSDRFSAERPKGSFSTLEIQRTEQGDSAMYLCASSPRYSNQPQHFGDGTRLSIL.

This rearrangement joins TRBV5-4 to TRBJ2-5; 7 positions agree with TRBD1. J gave up 3 bases and V 4 bases, and 9 bases lay outside the gene matches. This CDR3 is 15 amino acids long. CDR1 is SGHNT, CDR2 YYREEE, per germline (reference sequence). The CDR3 DNA reads TGTGCCAGCAGCCCCACCGGGACAGCGGAAGAGACCCAGTACTTC. This translates into CASSPTGTAEETQYF.

This chain links TRBV29-1 with TRBJ2-5; a weak D match, TRBD1 (6 bases). Trimming took 6 bases from V and 5 from J, leaving 19 bases between them. The germline gives CDR1 SQVTM, CDR2 ANQGSEA. CDR3 length equals 14 residues. The CDR3 DNA sequence: TGCAGCGTCCGTGGACAGCCCGAATGGGAGACCCAGTACTTC. Residues: CSVRGQPEWETQYF.

The chain links TRBV27 to TRBJ2-1; 9 nucleotides agree with TRBD1. Germline CDR1 is MNHEY and CDR2 is SMNVEV (reference sequence). CDR3 length: 15 amino acids. V gave up 7 bases and J gave up 4 bases; unmatched junction bases: 8. CDR3 sequence reads: CASKRRDRDYNEQFF. The CDR3, as DNA: TGTGCCAGCAAGCGACGGGACAGGGATTACAATGAGCAGTTCTTC.

The genes are TRBV30 and TRBJ2-1, with TRBD2 matching over 10 bases. The V segment lost 8 bases and the J segment 4 bases; nucleotides outside the gene matches: 11. Germline V gene lookup returns CDR1 GTSNPN and CDR2 SVGIG (reference sequence). CDR3 length equals 15 residues. The CDR3 bases are TGTGCCGCATCGATGGGACTAGCGAGTTACAATGAGCAGTTCTTC. This encodes CAASMGLASYNEQFF.

V usage is TRBV27 and J usage is TRBJ1-5; 9 bases are shared with TRBD1. In germline, CDR1 is MNHEY, CDR2 SMNVEV (reference sequence). CDR3 length: 16 residues. After removal of 2 bases from V and 4 bases from J, the junction contained 6 bases not matched to a gene. CDR3 nucleotide sequence: TGTGCCAGCAGTTTAACCCCGACAGGGGGGAATCAGCCCCAGCATTTT. Translated, it gives CASSLTPTGGNQPQHF.

The rearrangement joins TRBV19 to TRBJ1-2; a possible D gene is TRBD1 (6 bases). Germline V gene data show CDR1 as LNHDA and CDR2 as SQIVND (reference sequence). V lost 6 bases to trimming and J lost 3 bases, with 14 bases between them. CDR3 length: 14 amino acids. This chain's CDR3 is CASRGIDRYYGYTF. The CDR3 bases are TGTGCCAGTAGGGGAATAGACAGGTACTATGGCTACACCTTC.

This sequence joins TRBV28 and TRBJ2-7, with TRBD2 matching 7 bases. Trimming at V came to 3 bases and at J to 3 bases, leaving 5 bases not matched to a gene. The CDR3 has 14 residues. Germline V lookup: CDR1 MDHEN, CDR2 SYDVKM. In nucleotides, the CDR3 is TGTGCCAGCAGTTTGGCGGGGGTGGTCTACGAGCAGTACTTC. Translated: CASSLAGVVYEQYF.

This chain uses TRBV28 with TRBJ1-2; D gene ambiguous. CDR3 length: 13 amino acids. Looked up from germline, CDR1 is MDHEN and CDR2 is SYDVKM. The CDR3 DNA reads as TGTGGGGAGTCCCCATCCAGAAACTATGGCTACACCTTC. Amino acids: CGESPSRNYGYTF.

The CDR3 protein is CASSGDREETQYF. In nucleotides, the CDR3 is TGTGCCAGCAGTGGGGACAGGGAAGAGACCCAGTACTTC. The chain links TRBV6-1 to TRBJ2-5; 9 nucleotides match TRBD1. The CDR3 runs 13 residues. Germline lookup yields CDR1 MNHNS and CDR2 SASEGT. V was clipped by 4 bases and J by 3 bases; unmatched bases: 0.

This chain connects TRBV10-3 to TRBJ2-7; 14 nucleotides agree with TRBD2. Germline V gene data show CDR1 as ENHRY and CDR2 as SYGVKD. The CDR3 runs 15 residues. The trim removed 0 bases at V and 5 bases at J, leaving 0 bases unmatched. CDR3 sequence (DNA): TGTGCCATCAGTGAGTCGGGACTAGCGGGAGACGAGCAGTACTTC. This sequence encodes CAISESGLAGDEQYF.

V gene TRBV5-4 combines with J gene TRBJ2-1; TRBD1 might be the D (5 bases). Germline V CDR1 and CDR2: SGHNT, YYREEE (reference sequence). V shed 4 bases and J shed 0 bases, with 17 bases lying between them. The CDR3 is made up of 17 amino acids. As DNA, the CDR3 is TGTGCCAGCAGCGAAAGCCAGGGCCCGAGCTCCTACAATGAGCAGTTCTTC. Translating gives CASSESQGPSSYNEQFF.